The T cell receptor beta chain described here comes from a study of T cell repertoires in cytomegalovirus infection. The sample holds many counts of this clonotype. A single record per CDR3 protein comes from TCRdb applying MiXCR to the reads. Found here are approximately 250,000 distinct CDR3 sequences, 20% to 25% of them singletons; the top ten hold roughly 20%. The source material was CD8+ T cells from PBMCs. This sequence was found in a human donor in good health (CMV status not recorded). Some clones in this sample may be carry-over from other donors' samples.

The CDR3 loop is CASSLYLPLAGSSYNEQFF. The DNA of the CDR3 is TGTGCCAGCAGCCTTTATCTACCCCTGGCGGGGAGCTCCTACAATGAGCAGTTCTTC. The rearrangement joins TRBV7-2 to TRBJ2-1; TRBD2 might be the D (6 bases). The germline gives CDR1 SGHTA, CDR2 FQGNSA. This CDR3 comprises 19 residues. V lost 5 bases and J lost 0, with 23 bases in between.